Listed here is a single T cell receptor (beta chain). The data originate from a study of chemoradiotherapy in HPV16-positive cancers. V was shortened by 4 bases and J by 4 bases, with 19 bases between the two germline ends. This CDR3 contains 16 residues. The germline CDR1 and CDR2 sequences are SGHVS and FQNEAQ. The data were produced by immunoSEQ multiplex PCR, yet TCRdb's version contains in-frame clones alone and is incomplete. This table has around 30,000 clones, over 80% appearing once. This chain links TRBV7-8 with TRBJ1-1; D is uncertain. Sequences were derived from blood, sampled from a patient who underwent chemoradiotherapy. The clonotype comes from a human donor with HPV-associated anogenital cancer. The CDR3 loop reads CASSSVAFGEGTEAFF. The CDR3 nucleotides are TGTGCCAGCAGCTCCGTGGCTTTCGGCGAGGGCACTGAAGCTTTCTTT.